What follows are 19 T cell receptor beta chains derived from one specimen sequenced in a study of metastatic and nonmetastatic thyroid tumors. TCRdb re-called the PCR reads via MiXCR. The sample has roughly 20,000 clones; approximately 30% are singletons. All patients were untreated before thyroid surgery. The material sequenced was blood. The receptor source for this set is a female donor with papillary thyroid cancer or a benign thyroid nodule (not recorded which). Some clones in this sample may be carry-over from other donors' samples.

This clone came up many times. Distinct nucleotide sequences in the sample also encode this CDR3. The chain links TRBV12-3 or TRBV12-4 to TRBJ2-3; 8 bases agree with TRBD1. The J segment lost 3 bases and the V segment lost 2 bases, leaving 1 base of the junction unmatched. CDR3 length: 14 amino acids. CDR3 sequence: CASSLRQGTDTQYF. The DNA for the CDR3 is TGTGCCAGCAGTTTAAGACAGGGGACAGATACGCAGTATTTT.

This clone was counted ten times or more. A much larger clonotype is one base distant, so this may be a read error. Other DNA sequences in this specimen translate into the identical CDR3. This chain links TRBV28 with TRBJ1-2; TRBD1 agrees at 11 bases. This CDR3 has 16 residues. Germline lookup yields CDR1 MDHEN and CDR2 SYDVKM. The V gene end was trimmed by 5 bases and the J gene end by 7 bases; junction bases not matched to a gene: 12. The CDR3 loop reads CASSLRTGGPIFGYTF. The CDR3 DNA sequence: TGTGCCAGCAGTCTTCGGACAGGGGGCCCGATCTTTGGCTACACCTTC.

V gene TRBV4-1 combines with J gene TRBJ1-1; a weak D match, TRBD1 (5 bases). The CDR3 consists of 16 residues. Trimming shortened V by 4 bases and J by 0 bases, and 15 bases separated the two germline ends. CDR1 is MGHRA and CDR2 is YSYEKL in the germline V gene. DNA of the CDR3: TGCGCCAGCAGCCGGAACCAACAGGTACTGAACACTGAAGCTTTCTTT. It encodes CASSRNQQVLNTEAFF.

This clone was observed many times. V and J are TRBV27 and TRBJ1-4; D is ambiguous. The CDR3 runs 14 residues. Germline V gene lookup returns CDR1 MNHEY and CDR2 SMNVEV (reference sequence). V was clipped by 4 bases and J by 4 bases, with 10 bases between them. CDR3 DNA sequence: TGTGCCAGCAGTTCGACCTCCCTTAATGAAAAACTGTTTTTT. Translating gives CASSSTSLNEKLFF.

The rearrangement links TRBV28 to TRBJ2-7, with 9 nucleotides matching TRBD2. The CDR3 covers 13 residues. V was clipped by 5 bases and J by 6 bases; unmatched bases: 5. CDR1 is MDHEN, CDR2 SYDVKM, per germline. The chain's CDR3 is CASSTQGLAEQYF. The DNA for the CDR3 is TGTGCCAGCAGTACCCAGGGACTAGCCGAGCAGTACTTC.

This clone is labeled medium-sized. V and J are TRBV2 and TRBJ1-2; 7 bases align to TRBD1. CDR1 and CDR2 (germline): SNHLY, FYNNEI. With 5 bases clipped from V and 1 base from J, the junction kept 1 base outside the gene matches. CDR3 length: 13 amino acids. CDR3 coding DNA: TGTGCCAGCAGTCGGGACAGTAACTATGGCTACACCTTC. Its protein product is CASSRDSNYGYTF.

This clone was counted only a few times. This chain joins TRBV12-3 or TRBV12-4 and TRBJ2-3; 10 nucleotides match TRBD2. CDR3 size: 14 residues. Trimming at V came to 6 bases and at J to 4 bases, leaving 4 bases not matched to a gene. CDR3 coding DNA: TGTGCCAGCAGCAAGCGGGAGGGCCCAGATACGCAGTATTTT. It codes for CASSKREGPDTQYF.

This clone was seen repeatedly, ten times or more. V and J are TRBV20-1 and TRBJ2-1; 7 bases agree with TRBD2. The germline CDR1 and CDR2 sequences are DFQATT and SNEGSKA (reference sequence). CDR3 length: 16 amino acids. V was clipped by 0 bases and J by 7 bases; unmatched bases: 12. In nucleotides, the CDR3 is TGCAGTGCTAGAGATCCACGGGAGGCCCTCCTAAATGAGCAGTTCTTC. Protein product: CSARDPREALLNEQFF.

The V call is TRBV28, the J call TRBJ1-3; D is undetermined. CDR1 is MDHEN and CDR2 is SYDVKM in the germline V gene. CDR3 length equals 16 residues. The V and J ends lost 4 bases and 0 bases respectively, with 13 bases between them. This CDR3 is CASSSYDLSSGNTIYF. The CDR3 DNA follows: TGTGCCAGCAGTTCCTATGACCTGAGCTCTGGAAACACCATATATTTT.

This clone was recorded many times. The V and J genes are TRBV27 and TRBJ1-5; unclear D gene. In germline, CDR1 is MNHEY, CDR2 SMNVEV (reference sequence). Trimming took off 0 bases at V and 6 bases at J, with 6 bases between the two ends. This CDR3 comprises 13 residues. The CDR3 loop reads CASSLSSSQPQHF. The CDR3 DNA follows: TGTGCCAGCAGTTTATCGTCCTCTCAGCCCCAGCATTTT.

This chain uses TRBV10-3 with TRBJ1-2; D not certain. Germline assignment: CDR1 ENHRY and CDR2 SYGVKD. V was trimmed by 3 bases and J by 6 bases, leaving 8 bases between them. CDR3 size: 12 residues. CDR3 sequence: CAISEAAHGYTF. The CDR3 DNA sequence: TGTGCCATCAGTGAAGCCGCCCATGGCTACACCTTC.

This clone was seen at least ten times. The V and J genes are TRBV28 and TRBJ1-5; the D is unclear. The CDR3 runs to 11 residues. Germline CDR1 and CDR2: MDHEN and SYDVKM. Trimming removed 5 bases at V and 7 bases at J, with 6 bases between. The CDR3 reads CASSPGQPQHF. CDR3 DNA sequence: TGTGCCAGCAGTCCCGGGCAGCCCCAGCATTTT.

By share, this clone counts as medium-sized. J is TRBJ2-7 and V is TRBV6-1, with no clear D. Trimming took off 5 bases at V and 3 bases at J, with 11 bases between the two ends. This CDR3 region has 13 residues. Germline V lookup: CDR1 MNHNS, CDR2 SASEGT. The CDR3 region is CASSLQNDYEQYF. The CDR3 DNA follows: TGTGCCAGCAGTCTACAGAACGACTACGAGCAGTACTTC.

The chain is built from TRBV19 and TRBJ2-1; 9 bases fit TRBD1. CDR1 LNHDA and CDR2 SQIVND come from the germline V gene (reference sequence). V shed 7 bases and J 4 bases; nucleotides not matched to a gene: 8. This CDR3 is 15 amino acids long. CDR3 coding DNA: TGTGCCAGTACTGGCGGGACAGGGAATTACAATGAGCAGTTCTTC. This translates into CASTGGTGNYNEQFF.

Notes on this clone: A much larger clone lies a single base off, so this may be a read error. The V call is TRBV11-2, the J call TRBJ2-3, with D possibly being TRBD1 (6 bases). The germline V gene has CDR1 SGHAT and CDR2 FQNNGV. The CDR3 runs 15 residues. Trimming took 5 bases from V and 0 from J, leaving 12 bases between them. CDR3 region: CASSKRGTSTDTQYF. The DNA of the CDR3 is TGTGCCAGCAGCAAAAGGGGGACGAGCACAGATACGCAGTATTTT.

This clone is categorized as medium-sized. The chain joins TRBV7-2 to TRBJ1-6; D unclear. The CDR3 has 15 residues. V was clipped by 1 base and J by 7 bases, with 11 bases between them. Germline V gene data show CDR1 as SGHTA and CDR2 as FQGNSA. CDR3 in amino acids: CASSLEGRFNSPLHF. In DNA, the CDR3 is TGTGCCAGCAGCTTAGAGGGCAGGTTCAATTCACCCCTCCACTTT.

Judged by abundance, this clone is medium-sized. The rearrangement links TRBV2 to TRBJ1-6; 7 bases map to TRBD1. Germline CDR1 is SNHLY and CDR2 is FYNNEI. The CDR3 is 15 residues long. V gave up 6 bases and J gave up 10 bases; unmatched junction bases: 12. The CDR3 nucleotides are TGTGCCAGCAGGGGGAGAGAGGGGGCAGAATCACCCCTCCACTTT. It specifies CASRGREGAESPLHF.

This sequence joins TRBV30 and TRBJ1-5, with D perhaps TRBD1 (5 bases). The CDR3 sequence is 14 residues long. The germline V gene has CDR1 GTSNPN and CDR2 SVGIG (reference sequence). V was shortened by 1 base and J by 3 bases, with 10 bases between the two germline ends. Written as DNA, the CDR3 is TGTGCCTGGAGTGCTGACAGCACCAATCAGCCCCAGCATTTT. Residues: CAWSADSTNQPQHF.

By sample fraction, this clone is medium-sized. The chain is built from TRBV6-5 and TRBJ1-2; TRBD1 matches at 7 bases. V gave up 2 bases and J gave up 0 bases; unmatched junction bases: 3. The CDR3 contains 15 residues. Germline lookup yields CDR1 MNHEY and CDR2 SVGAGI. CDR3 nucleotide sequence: TGTGCCAGCAGTTACACGACAGGGACTAACTATGGCTACACCTTC. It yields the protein CASSYTTGTNYGYTF.